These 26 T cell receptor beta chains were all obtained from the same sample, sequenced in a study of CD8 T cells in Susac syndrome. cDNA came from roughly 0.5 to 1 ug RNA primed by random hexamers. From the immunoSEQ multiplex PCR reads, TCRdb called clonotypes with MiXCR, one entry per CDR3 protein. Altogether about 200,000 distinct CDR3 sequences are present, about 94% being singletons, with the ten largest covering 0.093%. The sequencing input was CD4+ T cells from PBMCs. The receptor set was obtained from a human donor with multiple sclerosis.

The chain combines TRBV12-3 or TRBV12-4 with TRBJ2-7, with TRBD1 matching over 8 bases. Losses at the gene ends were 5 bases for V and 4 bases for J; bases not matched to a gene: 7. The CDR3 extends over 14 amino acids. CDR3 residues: CASSRQGMRYEQYF. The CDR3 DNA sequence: TGTGCCAGCAGTAGACAGGGGATGAGGTACGAGCAGTACTTC.

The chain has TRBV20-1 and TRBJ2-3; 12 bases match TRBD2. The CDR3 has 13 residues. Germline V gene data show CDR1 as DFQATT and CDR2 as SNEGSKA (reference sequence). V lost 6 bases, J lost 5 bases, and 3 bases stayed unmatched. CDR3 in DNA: TGCAGTGCCCTAGCGGGGGGGTTAGATACGCAGTATTTT. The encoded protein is CSALAGGLDTQYF.

CDR3 sequence reads: CSARVRGGGMDTQYF. In nucleotides, the CDR3 is TGCAGTGCTAGAGTGCGGGGGGGCGGCATGGATACGCAGTATTTT. This rearrangement joins TRBV20-1 to TRBJ2-3, with TRBD2 matching 9 bases. The CDR3 runs to 15 residues. CDR1 is DFQATT and CDR2 is SNEGSKA in the germline V gene (reference sequence). Germline trimming cut 1 base from V and 6 bases from J; bases unmatched to any gene: 8.

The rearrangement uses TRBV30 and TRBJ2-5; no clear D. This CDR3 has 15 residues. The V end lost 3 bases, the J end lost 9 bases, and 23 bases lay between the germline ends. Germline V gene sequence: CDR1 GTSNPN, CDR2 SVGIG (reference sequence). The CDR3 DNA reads TGTGCCTGGAGCCATCCAAAGACCTCCCCGTTCGCCCAGTACTTC. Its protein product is CAWSHPKTSPFAQYF. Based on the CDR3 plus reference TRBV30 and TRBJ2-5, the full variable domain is SQTIHQWPATLVQPVGSPLSLECTVEGTSNPNLYWYRQAAGRGLQLLFYSVGIGQISSEVPQNLSASRPQDRQFILSSKKLLLSDSGFYLCAWSHPKTSPFAQYFGPGTRLLVL.

CDR3 in amino acids: CASSEEGNEQFF. The CDR3 DNA sequence: TGTGCCAGCAGTGAAGAGGGTAATGAGCAGTTCTTC. This chain joins TRBV2 and TRBJ2-1; no clear D. Germline CDR1 reads SNHLY; CDR2 reads FYNNEI. V was pared by 1 base and J by 7 bases, with 5 bases between. This CDR3 comprises 12 residues.

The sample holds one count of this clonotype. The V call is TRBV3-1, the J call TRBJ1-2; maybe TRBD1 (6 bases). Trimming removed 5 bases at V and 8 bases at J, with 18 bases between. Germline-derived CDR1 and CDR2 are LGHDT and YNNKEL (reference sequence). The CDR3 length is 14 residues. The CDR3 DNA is TGTGCCAGCAGCACTGGCGGTCCTACAGGGGGCTACACCTTC. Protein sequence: CASSTGGPTGGYTF.

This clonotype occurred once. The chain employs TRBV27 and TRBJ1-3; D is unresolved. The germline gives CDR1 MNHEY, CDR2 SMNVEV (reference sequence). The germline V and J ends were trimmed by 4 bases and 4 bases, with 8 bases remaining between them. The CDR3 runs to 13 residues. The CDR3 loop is CASSSGRGNTIYF. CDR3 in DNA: TGTGCCAGCAGTTCGGGAAGAGGAAACACCATATATTTT.

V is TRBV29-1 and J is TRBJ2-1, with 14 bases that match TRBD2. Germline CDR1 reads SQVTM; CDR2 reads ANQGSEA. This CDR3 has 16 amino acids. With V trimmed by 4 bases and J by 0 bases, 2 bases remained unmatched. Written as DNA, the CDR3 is TGCAGCGTTGGGACTAGCGGGGGGCGCTCCTACAATGAGCAGTTCTTC. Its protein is CSVGTSGGRSYNEQFF.

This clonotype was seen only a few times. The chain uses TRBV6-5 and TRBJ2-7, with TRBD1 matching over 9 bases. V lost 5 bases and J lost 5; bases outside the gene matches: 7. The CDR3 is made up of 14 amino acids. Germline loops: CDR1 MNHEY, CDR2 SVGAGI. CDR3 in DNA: TGTGCCAGCAGTAGGGACAGGGAGACAAACGAGCAGTACTTC. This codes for CASSRDRETNEQYF.

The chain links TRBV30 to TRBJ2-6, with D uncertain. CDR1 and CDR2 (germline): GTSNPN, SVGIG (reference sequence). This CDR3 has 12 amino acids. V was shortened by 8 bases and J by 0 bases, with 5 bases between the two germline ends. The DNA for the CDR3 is TGTGCCAGGGCCTCTGGGGCCAACGTCCTGACTTTC. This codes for CARASGANVLTF.

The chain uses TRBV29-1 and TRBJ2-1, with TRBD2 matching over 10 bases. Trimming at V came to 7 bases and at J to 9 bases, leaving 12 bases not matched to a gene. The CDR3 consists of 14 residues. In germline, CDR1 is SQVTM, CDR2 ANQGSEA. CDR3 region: CSGESGGASGEQFF. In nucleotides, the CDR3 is TGCAGCGGAGAAAGCGGGGGGGCTTCTGGTGAGCAGTTCTTC.

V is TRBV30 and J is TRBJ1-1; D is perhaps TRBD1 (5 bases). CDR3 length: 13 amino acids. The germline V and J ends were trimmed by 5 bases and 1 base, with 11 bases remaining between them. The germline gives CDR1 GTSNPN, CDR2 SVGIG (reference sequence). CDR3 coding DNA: TGTGCCTGGGGGACGGATTCGAACACTGAAGCTTTCTTT. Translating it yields CAWGTDSNTEAFF.

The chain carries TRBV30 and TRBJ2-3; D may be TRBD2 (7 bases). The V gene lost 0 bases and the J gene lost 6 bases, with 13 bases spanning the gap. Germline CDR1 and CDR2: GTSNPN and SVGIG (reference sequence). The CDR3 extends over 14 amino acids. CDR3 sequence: CAWSVSGGGDTQYF. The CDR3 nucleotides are TGTGCCTGGAGTGTCTCGGGGGGCGGGGATACGCAGTATTTT.

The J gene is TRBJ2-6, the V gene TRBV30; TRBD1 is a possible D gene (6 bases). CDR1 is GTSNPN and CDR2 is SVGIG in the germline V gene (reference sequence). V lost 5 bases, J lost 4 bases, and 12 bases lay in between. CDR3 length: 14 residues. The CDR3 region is CAWGSQGGANVLTF. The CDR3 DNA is TGTGCCTGGGGATCCCAGGGGGGGGCCAACGTCCTGACTTTC.

The CDR3 nucleotides read TGTGCCAGCAGCCCATTCCGGGACACCTACACAGATACGCAGTATTTT. This encodes CASSPFRDTYTDTQYF. The chain uses TRBV7-9 and TRBJ2-3; maybe TRBD1 (6 bases). V lost 5 bases and J lost 2, with 17 bases in between. This CDR3 spans 16 amino acids. From germline, CDR1 is SEHNR and CDR2 FQNEAQ (reference sequence).

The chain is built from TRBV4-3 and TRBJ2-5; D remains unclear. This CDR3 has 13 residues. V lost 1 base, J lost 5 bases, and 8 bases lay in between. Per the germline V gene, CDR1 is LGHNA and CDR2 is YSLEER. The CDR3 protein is CASSQATYETQYF. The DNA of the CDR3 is TGCGCCAGCAGCCAAGCCACCTACGAGACCCAGTACTTC.

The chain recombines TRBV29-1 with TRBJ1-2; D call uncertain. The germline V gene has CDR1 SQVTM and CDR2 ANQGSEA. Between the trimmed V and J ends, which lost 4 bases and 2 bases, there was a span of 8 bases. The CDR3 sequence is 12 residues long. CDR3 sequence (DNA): TGCAGCGTTGCCGAGACCAACTATGGCTACACCTTC. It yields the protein CSVAETNYGYTF.

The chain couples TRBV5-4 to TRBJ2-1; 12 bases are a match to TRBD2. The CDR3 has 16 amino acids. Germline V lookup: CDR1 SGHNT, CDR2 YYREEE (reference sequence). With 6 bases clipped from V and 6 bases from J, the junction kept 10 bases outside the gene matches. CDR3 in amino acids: CASTVGPTSGGNEQFF. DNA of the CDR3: TGTGCCAGCACCGTGGGCCCGACTAGCGGGGGCAATGAGCAGTTCTTC.

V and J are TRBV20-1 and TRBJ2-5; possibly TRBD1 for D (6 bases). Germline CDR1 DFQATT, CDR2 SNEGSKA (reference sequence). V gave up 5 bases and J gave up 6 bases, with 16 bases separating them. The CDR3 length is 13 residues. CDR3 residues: CSAPGGGRKTQYF. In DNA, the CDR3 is TGCAGTGCTCCGGGTGGGGGCAGAAAGACCCAGTACTTC.

The chain's CDR3 is CASQRGGVHDNQPQHF. CDR3 coding DNA: TGTGCCTCTCAGAGAGGGGGGGTTCATGACAATCAGCCCCAGCATTTT. J is TRBJ1-5 and V is TRBV2; possibly TRBD1 for D (6 bases). The CDR3 is 16 amino acids. Germline CDR1 SNHLY, CDR2 FYNNEI. Trimming removed 11 bases at V and 3 bases at J, with 23 bases between.

CDR3 DNA sequence: TGTGCCAGCAGCCCGTGGCGGGGGGGCCCCACAGATACGCAGTATTTT. Amino acid sequence: CASSPWRGGPTDTQYF. The gene calls are TRBV3-1 and TRBJ2-3; TRBD2 matches at 9 bases. This CDR3 is built from 16 residues. CDR1 and CDR2 from the germline V gene are LGHDT and YNNKEL (reference sequence). V was pared by 4 bases and J by 2 bases, with 7 bases of the junction left unmatched.

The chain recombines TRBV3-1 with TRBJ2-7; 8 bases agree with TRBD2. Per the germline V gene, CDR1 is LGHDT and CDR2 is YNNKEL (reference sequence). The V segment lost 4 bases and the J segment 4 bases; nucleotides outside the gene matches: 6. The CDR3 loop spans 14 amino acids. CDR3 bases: TGTGCCAGCAGCCGAGCGGGGGCTGGATACGAGCAGTACTTC. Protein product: CASSRAGAGYEQYF.

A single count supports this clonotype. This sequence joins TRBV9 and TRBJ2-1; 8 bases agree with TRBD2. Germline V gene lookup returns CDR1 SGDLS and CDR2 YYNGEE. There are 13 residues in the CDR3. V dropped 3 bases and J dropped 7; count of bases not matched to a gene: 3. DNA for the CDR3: TGTGCCAGCAGCGCGGGACTAGTTAATGAGCAGTTCTTC. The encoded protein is CASSAGLVNEQFF.

CDR3 coding DNA: TGCAGTGCTAGGGGCGCCCGGGACCCAACCTACGAGCAGTACTTC. Translated, it gives CSARGARDPTYEQYF. The rearrangement links TRBV20-1 to TRBJ2-7; the D gene could be TRBD1 or TRBD2 (5 bases each). V was trimmed by 3 bases and J by 2 bases, leaving 17 bases between them. Germline V CDR1 and CDR2: DFQATT, SNEGSKA (reference sequence). This CDR3 contains 15 residues.

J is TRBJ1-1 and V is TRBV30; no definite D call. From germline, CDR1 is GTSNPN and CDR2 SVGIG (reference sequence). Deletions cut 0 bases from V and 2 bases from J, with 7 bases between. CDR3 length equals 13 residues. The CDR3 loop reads CAWSVHINTEAFF. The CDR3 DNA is TGTGCCTGGAGTGTACACATTAACACTGAAGCTTTCTTT.

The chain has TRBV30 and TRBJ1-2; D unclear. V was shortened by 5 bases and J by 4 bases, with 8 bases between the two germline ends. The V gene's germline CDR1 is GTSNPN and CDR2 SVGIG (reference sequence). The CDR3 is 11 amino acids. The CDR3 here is CAWDIGYGYTF. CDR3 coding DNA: TGTGCCTGGGACATCGGCTATGGCTACACCTTC.